This TCR beta chain was identified during a study of identical twins. TCRdb analysed the 5' RACE reads with MiXCR anew, one entry per CDR3 protein. The sample yields approximately 670,000 distinct CDR3 sequences, roughly 6.2% seen once. Germline V CDR1 and CDR2: KGHDR, SFDVKD. Between the trimmed V and J ends, which lost 5 bases and 5 bases, there was a span of 18 bases. CDR3 length: 16 amino acids. Specimen: naive T cells sorted from blood. This TCR was recovered from a man between 18 and 35 years old in good health. The genes are TRBV24-1 and TRBJ2-1; possible D gene TRBD1, 6 bases. The CDR3 sequence: CATSASGQTLNNEQFF. The CDR3 nucleotides are TGTGCCACCAGTGCCTCCGGACAGACGTTAAACAATGAGCAGTTCTTC.